What follows are 21 T cell receptor beta chains derived from one specimen sequenced in a study of blood T cell repertoires in COVID-19 (dated by TCRdb to between 2020 and 2021). The library was obtained by the immunoSEQ multiplex PCR assay. TCRdb retrieved this table from immuneACCESS and kept in-frame rearrangements only. Not all clones are present; in checked studies, unresolved V genes account for under half, and no reason is known for the remainder. For this sample the table gives 100,000 or so clones, of which approximately 82% were detected only once. In total, the top ten clones hold approximately 15% of the sample. The sequencing input was peripheral blood. The receptors originated from a woman at least 80 years old with acute or convalescent COVID-19.

This sequence joins TRBV11-1 and TRBJ1-1, with TRBD1 as a possible D gene (5 bases). V lost 5 bases and J lost 0, with 7 bases in between. CDR3 length: 13 residues. Germline-derived CDR1 and CDR2 are SGHAT and FQDESV (reference sequence). CDR3 DNA sequence: TGTGCCAGCAGCCAGACAGTGAACACTGAAGCTTTCTTT. This codes for CASSQTVNTEAFF.

The V and J genes are TRBV12-1 and TRBJ2-1; the listed D gene, TRBD1, was not tested against the DNA. TRBV12-1 is an annotated pseudogene. The CDR3 covers 16 residues. The CDR3 DNA sequence: TGTGCCAGCAGCTTTTACTCGGGACACGACTACAATGAGCAGTTCTTC. This translates into CASSFYSGHDYNEQFF.

J is TRBJ1-2 and V is TRBV27; 10 nucleotides align to TRBD1. The CDR3 runs 15 residues. The trim removed 2 bases at V and 2 bases at J, leaving 2 bases unmatched. Looked up from germline, CDR1 is MNHEY and CDR2 is SMNVEV (reference sequence). CDR3 bases: TGTGCCAGCAGTTTACAGGGACAGGGGAACTATGGCTACACCTTC. Its translation is CASSLQGQGNYGYTF.

The V gene is TRBV29-1, the J gene TRBJ2-5, with D maybe TRBD2 (6 bases). Trimming stripped 8 bases from V and 1 base from J, with 14 bases between. The V gene's germline CDR1 is SQVTM and CDR2 ANQGSEA. The CDR3 has 13 amino acids. The CDR3 is CSSLGGGQETQYF. The CDR3 DNA is TGCAGCTCGCTCGGGGGAGGCCAAGAGACCCAGTACTTC. Full variable domain (missing parts from reference TRBV29-1 and TRBJ2-5): SAVISQKPSRDICQRGTSLTIQCQVDSQVTMMFWYRQQPGQSLTLIATANQGSEATYESGFVIDKFPISRPNLTFSTLTVSNMSPEDSSIYLCSSLGGGQETQYFGPGTRLLVL.

V gene TRBV11-2 combines with J gene TRBJ2-7, with D unclear. This CDR3 comprises 15 residues. From germline, CDR1 is SGHAT and CDR2 FQNNGV. V was shortened by 2 bases and J by 0 bases, with 11 bases between the two germline ends. The DNA of the CDR3 is TGTGCCAGCAGCTTACTACAGTCCAGCTCCTACGAGCAGTACTTC. Translating it yields CASSLLQSSSYEQYF.

The chain joins TRBV18 to TRBJ2-6, with D possibly matching TRBD2 (5 bases). The CDR3 loop spans 21 amino acids. The germline CDR1 and CDR2 sequences are KGHSH and LQKENI. Trimming stripped 2 bases from V and 0 bases from J, with 23 bases between. The CDR3 nucleotides read TGTGCCAGCTCACCATCGGGGTCGGCTACAGTCTTACTCTCTGGGGCCAACGTCCTGACTTTC. Translated: CASSPSGSATVLLSGANVLTF.

The chain carries TRBV6-4 and TRBJ2-1; D is ambiguous. The V end lost 0 bases, the J end lost 7 bases, and 13 bases lay between the germline ends. CDR1 MRHNA and CDR2 SNTAGT come from the germline V gene. The CDR3 consists of 15 residues. The CDR3 region is CASSDSADPRNEQFF. CDR3 coding DNA: TGTGCCAGCAGTGACTCGGCGGATCCGCGAAATGAGCAGTTCTTC.

The genes are TRBV4-2 and TRBJ2-2, with 14 nucleotides matching TRBD2. V lost 1 base, J lost 5 bases, and 9 bases stayed unmatched. CDR3 length: 19 residues. Germline V gene sequence: CDR1 LGHNA, CDR2 YNFKEQ. The chain's CDR3 is CASSQAPGLAGVFTGELFF. The CDR3 DNA reads TGTGCCAGCAGCCAAGCGCCGGGACTAGCGGGAGTTTTTACCGGGGAGCTGTTTTTT.

The chain has TRBV5-4 and TRBJ1-2; 8 bases align to TRBD1. Germline V gives CDR1 SGHNT, CDR2 YYREEE (reference sequence). Trimming cost V 2 bases and J 2 bases; bases outside gene matches: 5. CDR3 size: 15 residues. CDR3 in DNA: TGTGCCAGCAGCTTTTGGGACAGGAGGAACTATGGCTACACCTTC. Translated, it gives CASSFWDRRNYGYTF.

V and J are TRBV3-1 (or the pseudogene TRBV3-2) and TRBJ2-1; no firm D call. The CDR3 is made up of 13 amino acids. Germline V gene data show CDR1 as LGHDT and CDR2 as YNNKEL (reference sequence). Trimming cost V 0 bases and J 6 bases, with 6 bases left between them. The CDR3 nucleotides read TGTGCCAGCAGCCAAGATCCCTCCAATGAGCAGTTCTTC. Protein: CASSQDPSNEQFF.

This chain connects TRBV28 to TRBJ1-4; D gene uncertain. Looked up from germline, CDR1 is MDHEN and CDR2 is SYDVKM. This CDR3 spans 12 amino acids. V lost 7 bases, J lost 8 bases, and 11 bases lay in between. CDR3 in DNA: TGTGCCAGCACTATTATGGGCGAAAAACTGTTTTTT. Protein: CASTIMGEKLFF.

This clone was seen more than once but under ten times. The chain carries TRBV24-1 and TRBJ2-3, with a tentative D call TRBD1 (6 bases). In germline, CDR1 is KGHDR, CDR2 SFDVKD. This CDR3 has 15 residues. Trimming removed 4 bases at V and 2 bases at J, with 12 bases between. DNA of the CDR3: TGTGCCACCAGTGACCCGACAGGAAACACAGATACGCAGTATTTT. This gives the protein CATSDPTGNTDTQYF.

The rearrangement joins TRBV24-1 to TRBJ2-1; 9 bases are a match to TRBD2. In germline, CDR1 is KGHDR, CDR2 SFDVKD. This CDR3 has 15 amino acids. V lost 3 bases and J lost 5; bases outside the gene matches: 4. The CDR3 nucleotides are TGTGCCACCAGTGATCCTGGACTAGCGAACAATGAGCAGTTCTTC. Translation gives CATSDPGLANNEQFF.

The genes are TRBV6-1 and TRBJ1-6, with 7 bases that match TRBD1. Per the germline V gene, CDR1 is MNHNS and CDR2 is SASEGT. The CDR3 is 17 residues long. Trimming removed 1 base from V and 4 bases from J; junction bases left unmatched: 7. The CDR3 DNA follows: TGTGCCAGCAGTGAAGTTTTAGGACAGGTTTATAATTCACCCCTCCACTTT. Translation: CASSEVLGQVYNSPLHF.

This chain uses TRBV18 with TRBJ1-6; D not certain. V was shortened by 2 bases and J by 7 bases, with 6 bases between the two germline ends. The CDR3 totals 13 residues. Germline CDR1 is KGHSH and CDR2 is LQKENI. The CDR3 DNA is TGTGCCAGCTCACCATTGGAGAATTCACCCCTCCACTTT. Residues: CASSPLENSPLHF.

This sequence joins TRBV5-8 and TRBJ2-1, with TRBD2 as a possible D gene (5 bases). This CDR3 contains 13 residues. In germline, CDR1 is SGHTS, CDR2 YDEGEE. V lost 4 bases and J 9 bases, leaving 14 bases between the germline ends. The CDR3 spells CASSRDYRGEQFF. The CDR3, as DNA: TGTGCCAGCAGCAGGGATTACCGGGGTGAGCAGTTCTTC.

The gene calls are TRBV5-6 and TRBJ2-7, with a tentative D call TRBD2 (5 bases). The CDR3 is 13 residues long. V lost 2 bases to trimming and J lost 4 bases, with 10 bases between them. The germline V gene has CDR1 SGHDT and CDR2 YYEEEE. CDR3 nucleotide sequence: TGTGCCAGCAGCTTTGCCCGGGGATACGAGCAGTACGTC. Translation: CASSFARGYEQYV.

The J gene is TRBJ2-7, the V gene TRBV10-3; TRBD2 might be the D (6 bases). Trimming removed 0 bases at V and 6 bases at J, with 9 bases between. This CDR3 has 13 amino acids. Germline V gene lookup returns CDR1 ENHRY and CDR2 SYGVKD. The CDR3 nucleotides are TGTGCCATCAGTGAGTCGAACGGGAGCGAGCAGTACGTC. This sequence encodes CAISESNGSEQYV.

The gene calls are TRBV6-2 or TRBV6-3 and TRBJ1-5, with unresolved D. Between the trimmed V and J ends, which lost 0 bases and 3 bases, there was a span of 12 bases. The CDR3 totals 16 residues. In germline, CDR1 is MNHEY, CDR2 SVGEGT. CDR3 in amino acids: CASSYSRGALNQPQHF. The CDR3 DNA reads as TGTGCCAGCAGTTACTCGAGAGGTGCCCTCAATCAGCCCCAGCATTTT.

This clone was observed a few times. V usage is TRBV18 and J usage is TRBJ2-1, with 8 bases lining up with TRBD1. After removal of 4 bases from V and 7 bases from J, the junction contained 9 bases not matched to a gene. The CDR3 is 15 residues long. In germline, CDR1 is KGHSH, CDR2 LQKENI. In DNA, the CDR3 is TGTGCCAGCTCACTTCCGGGACAGGAGGTAAATGAGCAGTTCTTC. Its protein product is CASSLPGQEVNEQFF.

V and J are TRBV4-3 and TRBJ2-5; weak D call: TRBD1 (6 bases). Germline V CDR1 and CDR2: LGHNA, YSLEER. Trimming removed 5 bases at V and 4 bases at J, with 14 bases between. The CDR3 covers 14 residues. The CDR3 protein is CASSWRDRPETQYF. CDR3 nucleotide sequence: TGCGCCAGCAGCTGGAGAGACAGGCCAGAGACCCAGTACTTC.